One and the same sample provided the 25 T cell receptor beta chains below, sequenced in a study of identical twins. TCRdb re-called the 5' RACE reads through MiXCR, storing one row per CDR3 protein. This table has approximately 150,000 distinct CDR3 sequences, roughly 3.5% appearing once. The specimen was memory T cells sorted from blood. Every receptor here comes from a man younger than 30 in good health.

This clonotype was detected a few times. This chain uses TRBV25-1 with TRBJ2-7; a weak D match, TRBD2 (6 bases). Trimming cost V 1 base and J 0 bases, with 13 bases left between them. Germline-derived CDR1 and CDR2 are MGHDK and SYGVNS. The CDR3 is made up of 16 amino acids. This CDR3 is CASSELEGGPSYEQYF. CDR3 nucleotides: TGTGCCAGCAGTGAATTGGAGGGCGGACCCTCCTACGAGCAGTACTTC.

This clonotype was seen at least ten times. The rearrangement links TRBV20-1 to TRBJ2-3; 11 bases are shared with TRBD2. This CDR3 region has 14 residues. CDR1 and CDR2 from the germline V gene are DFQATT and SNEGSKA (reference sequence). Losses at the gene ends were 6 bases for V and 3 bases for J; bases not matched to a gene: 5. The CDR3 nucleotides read TGCAGTGCGCCAACTAGCGGGAGTACAGATACGCAGTATTTT. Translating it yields CSAPTSGSTDTQYF.

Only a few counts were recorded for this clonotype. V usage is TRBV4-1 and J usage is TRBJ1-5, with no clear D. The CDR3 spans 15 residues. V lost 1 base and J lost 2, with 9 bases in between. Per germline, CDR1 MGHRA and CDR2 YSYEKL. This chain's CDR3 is CASSQGGAGNQPQHF. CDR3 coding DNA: TGCGCCAGCAGCCAAGGGGGAGCAGGCAATCAGCCCCAGCATTTT.

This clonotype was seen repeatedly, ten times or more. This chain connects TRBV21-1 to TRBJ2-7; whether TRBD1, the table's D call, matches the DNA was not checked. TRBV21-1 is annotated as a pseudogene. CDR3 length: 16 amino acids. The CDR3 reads CASSKALWPPRYEQYV. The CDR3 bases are TGTGCCAGCAGCAAAGCGCTCTGGCCCCCTCGCTACGAGCAGTACGTC.

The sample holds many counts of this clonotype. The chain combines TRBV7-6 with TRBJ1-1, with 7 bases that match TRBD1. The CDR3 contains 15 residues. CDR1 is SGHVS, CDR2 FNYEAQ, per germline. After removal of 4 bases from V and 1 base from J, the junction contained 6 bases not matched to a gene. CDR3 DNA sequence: TGTGCCAGCAGCTCGGACAGGATGGGGAACACTGAAGCTTTCTTT. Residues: CASSSDRMGNTEAFF.

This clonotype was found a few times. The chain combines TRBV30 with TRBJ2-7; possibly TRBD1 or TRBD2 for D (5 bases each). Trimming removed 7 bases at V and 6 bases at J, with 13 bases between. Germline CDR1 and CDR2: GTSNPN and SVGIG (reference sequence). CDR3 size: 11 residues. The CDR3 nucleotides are TGTGCCTTCGGACGGGGCGCCGAGCAGTACGTC. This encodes CAFGRGAEQYV.

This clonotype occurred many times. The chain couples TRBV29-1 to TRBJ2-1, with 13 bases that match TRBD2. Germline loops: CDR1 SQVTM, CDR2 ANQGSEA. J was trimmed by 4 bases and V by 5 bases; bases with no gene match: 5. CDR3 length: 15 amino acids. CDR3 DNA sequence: TGCAGCGTTCGACTAGCGGGAGGCGCATACAATGAGCAGTTCTTC. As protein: CSVRLAGGAYNEQFF.

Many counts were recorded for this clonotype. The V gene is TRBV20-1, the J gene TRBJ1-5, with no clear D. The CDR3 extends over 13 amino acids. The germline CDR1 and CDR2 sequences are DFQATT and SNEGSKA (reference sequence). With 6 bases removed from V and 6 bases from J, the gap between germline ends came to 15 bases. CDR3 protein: CSAKPTGSQPQHF. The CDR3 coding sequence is TGCAGTGCCAAACCAACGGGGAGTCAGCCCCAGCATTTT.

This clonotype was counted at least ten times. Here the CDR3 DNA reads TGTGCCAGCTCACCAACGAATGGAGCCTACGAGCAGTACGTC. Its protein product is CASSPTNGAYEQYV. V is TRBV18 and J is TRBJ2-7; no definite D call. V lost 2 bases and J 2 bases, leaving 10 bases between the germline ends. From germline, CDR1 is KGHSH and CDR2 LQKENI. The CDR3 runs 14 residues.

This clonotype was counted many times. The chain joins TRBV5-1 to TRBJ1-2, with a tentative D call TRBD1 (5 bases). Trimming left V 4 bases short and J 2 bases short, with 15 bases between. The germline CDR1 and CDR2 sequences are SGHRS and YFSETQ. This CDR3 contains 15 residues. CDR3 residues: CASSIGHVSNYGYTF. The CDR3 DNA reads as TGCGCCAGCAGCATAGGACACGTCTCCAACTATGGCTACACCTTC.

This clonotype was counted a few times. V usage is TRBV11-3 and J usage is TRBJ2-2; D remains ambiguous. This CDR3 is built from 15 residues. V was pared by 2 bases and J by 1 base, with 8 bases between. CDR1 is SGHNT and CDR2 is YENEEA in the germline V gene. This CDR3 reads CASSLSSQNTGELFF. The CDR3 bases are TGTGCCAGCAGCTTAAGCAGCCAGAACACCGGGGAGCTGTTTTTT. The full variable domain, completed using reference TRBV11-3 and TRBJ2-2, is EAGVVQSPRYKIIEKKQPVAFWCNPISGHNTLYWYLQNLGQGPELLIRYENEEAVDDSQLPKDRFSAERLKGVDSTLKIQPAELGDSAVYLCASSLSSQNTGELFFGEGSRLTVL.

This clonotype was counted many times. The CDR3, as DNA: TGTGCCAGCAGCCTTTGGACAGGTAGCAATCAGCCCCAGCATTTT. This gives the protein CASSLWTGSNQPQHF. This chain uses TRBV7-2 with TRBJ1-5; 7 bases agree with TRBD1. Trimming removed 5 bases from V and 0 bases from J; junction bases left unmatched: 4. Germline assignment: CDR1 SGHTA and CDR2 FQGNSA. This CDR3 is built from 15 residues.

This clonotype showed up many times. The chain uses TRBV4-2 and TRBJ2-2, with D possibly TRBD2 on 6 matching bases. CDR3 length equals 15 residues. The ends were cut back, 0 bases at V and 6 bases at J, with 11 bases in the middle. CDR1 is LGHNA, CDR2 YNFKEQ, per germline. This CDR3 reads CASSQDSGVAGELFF. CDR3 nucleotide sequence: TGTGCCAGCAGCCAAGATTCGGGGGTCGCCGGGGAGCTGTTTTTT.

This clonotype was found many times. The CDR3 region has the DNA TGTGCCACGCTGCGGACAGCAGCCACAGATACGCAGTATTTT. It yields the protein CATLRTAATDTQYF. V gene TRBV10-3 combines with J gene TRBJ2-3, with D possibly being TRBD1 (6 bases). V lost 10 bases and J lost 2, with 16 bases in between. Germline-derived CDR1 and CDR2 are ENHRY and SYGVKD. This CDR3 comprises 14 residues.

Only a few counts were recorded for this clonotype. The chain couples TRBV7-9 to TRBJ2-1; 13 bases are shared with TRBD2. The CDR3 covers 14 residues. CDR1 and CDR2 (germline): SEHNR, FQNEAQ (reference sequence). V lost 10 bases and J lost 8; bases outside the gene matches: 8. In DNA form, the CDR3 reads TGTGCCATCCTACTAGCGGGAGGGCACGATGAGCAGTTCTTC. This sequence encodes CAILLAGGHDEQFF.

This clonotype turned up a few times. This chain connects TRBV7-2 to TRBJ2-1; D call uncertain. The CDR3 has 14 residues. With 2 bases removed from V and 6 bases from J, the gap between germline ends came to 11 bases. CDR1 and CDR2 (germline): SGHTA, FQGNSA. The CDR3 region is CASSLNPTANEQFF. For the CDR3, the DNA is TGTGCCAGCAGCTTAAATCCCACCGCCAATGAGCAGTTCTTC.

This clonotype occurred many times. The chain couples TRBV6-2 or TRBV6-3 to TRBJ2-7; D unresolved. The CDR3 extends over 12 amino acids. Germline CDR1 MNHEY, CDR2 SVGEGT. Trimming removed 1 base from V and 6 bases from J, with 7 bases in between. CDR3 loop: CASSYFVSEQYF. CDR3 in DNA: TGTGCCAGCAGTTACTTTGTGAGCGAGCAGTACTTC.

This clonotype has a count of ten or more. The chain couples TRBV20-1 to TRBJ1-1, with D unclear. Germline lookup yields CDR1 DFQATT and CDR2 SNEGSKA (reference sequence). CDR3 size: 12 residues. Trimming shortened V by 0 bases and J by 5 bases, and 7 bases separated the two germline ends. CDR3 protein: CSARDEGTEAFF. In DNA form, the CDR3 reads TGCAGTGCTAGAGATGAGGGAACTGAAGCTTTCTTT.

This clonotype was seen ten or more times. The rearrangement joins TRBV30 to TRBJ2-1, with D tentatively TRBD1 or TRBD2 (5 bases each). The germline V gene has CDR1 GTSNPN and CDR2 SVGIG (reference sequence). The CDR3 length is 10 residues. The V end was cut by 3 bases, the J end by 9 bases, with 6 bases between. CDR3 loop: CAWRRGEQFF. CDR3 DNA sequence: TGTGCCTGGAGGAGGGGTGAGCAGTTCTTC.

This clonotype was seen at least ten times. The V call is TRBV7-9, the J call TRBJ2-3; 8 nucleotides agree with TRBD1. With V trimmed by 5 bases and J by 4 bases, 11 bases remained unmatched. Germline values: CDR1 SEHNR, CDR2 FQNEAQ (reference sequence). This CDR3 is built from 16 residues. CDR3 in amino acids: CASSIGQGKPSDTQYF. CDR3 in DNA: TGTGCCAGCAGCATTGGACAGGGAAAACCATCAGATACGCAGTATTTT.

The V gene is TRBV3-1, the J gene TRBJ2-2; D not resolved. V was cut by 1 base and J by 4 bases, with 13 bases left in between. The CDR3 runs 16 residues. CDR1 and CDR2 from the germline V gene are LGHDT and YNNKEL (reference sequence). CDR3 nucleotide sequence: TGTGCCAGCAGCCAAGGGGGTAGTAGTCGCACCGGGGAGCTGTTTTTT. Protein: CASSQGGSSRTGELFF.

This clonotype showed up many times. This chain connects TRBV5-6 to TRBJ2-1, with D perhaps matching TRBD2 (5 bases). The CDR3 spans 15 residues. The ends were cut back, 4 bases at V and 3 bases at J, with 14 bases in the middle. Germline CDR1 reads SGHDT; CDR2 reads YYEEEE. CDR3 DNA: TGTGCCAGCAGCCACGGGATAGCAGGCTACAATGAGCAGTTCTTC. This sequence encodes CASSHGIAGYNEQFF.

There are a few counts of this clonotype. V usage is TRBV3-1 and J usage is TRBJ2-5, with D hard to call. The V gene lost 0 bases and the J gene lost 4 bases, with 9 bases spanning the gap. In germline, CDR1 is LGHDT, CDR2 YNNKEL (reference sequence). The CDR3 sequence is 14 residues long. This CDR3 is CASSQEFIAETQYF. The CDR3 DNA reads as TGTGCCAGCAGCCAAGAATTCATTGCAGAGACCCAGTACTTC.

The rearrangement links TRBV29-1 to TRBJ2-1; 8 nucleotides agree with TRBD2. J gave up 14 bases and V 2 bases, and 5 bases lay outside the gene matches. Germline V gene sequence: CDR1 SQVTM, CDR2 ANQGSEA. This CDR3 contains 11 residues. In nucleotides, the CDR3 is TGCAGCGTTGAACGGGAGGGCGGAAAGTTCTTC. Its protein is CSVEREGGKFF.

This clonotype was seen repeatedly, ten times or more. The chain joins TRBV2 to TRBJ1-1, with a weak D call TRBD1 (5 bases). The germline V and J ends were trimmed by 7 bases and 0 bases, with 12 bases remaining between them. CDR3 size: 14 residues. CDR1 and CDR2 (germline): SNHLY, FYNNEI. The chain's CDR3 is CASTGAALNTEAFF. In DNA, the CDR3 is TGTGCCAGCACCGGGGCCGCTTTGAACACTGAAGCTTTCTTT.